Each of the 2 T cell receptor beta chains below was sequenced from the same sample in a study of blood T cell repertoires in COVID-19. Some clones are missing from TCRdb's copy, which holds only in-frame ones; the method was immunoSEQ multiplex PCR. The sample includes about 150,000 clones, more than 85% of them seen just once. The specimen was peripheral blood. The receptors shown here come from a woman aged 70-85 years with acute or convalescent COVID-19.

J is TRBJ2-1 and V is TRBV7-2, with 9 nucleotides matching TRBD1. The CDR3 consists of 18 residues. With V trimmed by 8 bases and J by 3 bases, 17 bases remained unmatched. The germline V gene encodes CDR1 SGHTA and CDR2 FQGNSA. The CDR3 region is CASRPGQGASRGYNEQFF. The CDR3, as DNA: TGTGCCAGCCGACCGGGACAGGGAGCTTCGAGGGGCTACAATGAGCAGTTCTTC.

The chain carries TRBV6-2 or TRBV6-3 and TRBJ1-3, with TRBD1 identical over 8 bases. This CDR3 has 15 amino acids. V shed 4 bases and J 4 bases; nucleotides not matched to a gene: 6. Germline values: CDR1 MNHEY, CDR2 SVGEGT. This CDR3 reads CASSSDRGKGNTIYF. The CDR3 DNA sequence: TGTGCCAGCAGTTCCGACAGGGGAAAAGGAAACACCATATATTTT.